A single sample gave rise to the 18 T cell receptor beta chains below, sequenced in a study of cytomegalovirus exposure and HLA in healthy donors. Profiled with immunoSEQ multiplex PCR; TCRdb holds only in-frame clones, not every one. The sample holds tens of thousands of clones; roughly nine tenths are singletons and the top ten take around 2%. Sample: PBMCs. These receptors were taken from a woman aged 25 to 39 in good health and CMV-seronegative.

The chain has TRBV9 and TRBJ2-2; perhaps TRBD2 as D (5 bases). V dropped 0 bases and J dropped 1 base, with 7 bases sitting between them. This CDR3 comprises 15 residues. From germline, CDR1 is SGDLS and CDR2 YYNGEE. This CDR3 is CASSVGGRNTGELFF. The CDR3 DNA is TGTGCCAGCAGCGTAGGAGGGAGGAACACCGGGGAGCTGTTTTTT.

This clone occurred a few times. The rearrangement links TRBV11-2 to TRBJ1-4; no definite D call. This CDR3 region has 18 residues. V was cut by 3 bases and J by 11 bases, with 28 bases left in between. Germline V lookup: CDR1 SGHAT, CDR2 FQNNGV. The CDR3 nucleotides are TGTGCCAGCAGCTTGCTCGGGATGGAGCCGGACTCCCGGAGGAAACTGTTTTTT. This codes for CASSLLGMEPDSRRKLFF.

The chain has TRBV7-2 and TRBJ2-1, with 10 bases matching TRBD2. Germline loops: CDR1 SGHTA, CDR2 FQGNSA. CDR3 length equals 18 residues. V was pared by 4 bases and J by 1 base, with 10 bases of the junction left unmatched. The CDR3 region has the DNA TGTGCCAGCAGCTCATGGGGTGCGACTAGCGGGTCCTACAATGAGCAGTTCTTC. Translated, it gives CASSSWGATSGSYNEQFF.

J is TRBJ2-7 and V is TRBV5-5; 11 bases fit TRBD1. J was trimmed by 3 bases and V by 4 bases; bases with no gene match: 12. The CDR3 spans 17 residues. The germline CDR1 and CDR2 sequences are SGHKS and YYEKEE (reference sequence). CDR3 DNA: TGTGCCAGCAGCAAAGGGACAGGGGGTAGTGCGGTCTACGAGCAGTACTTC. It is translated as CASSKGTGGSAVYEQYF. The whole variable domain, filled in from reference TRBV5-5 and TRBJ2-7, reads DAGVTQSPTHLIKTRGQQVTLRCSPISGHKSVSWYQQVLGQGPQFIFQYYEKEERGRGNFPDRFSARQFPNYSSELNVNALLLGDSALYLCASSKGTGGSAVYEQYFGPGTRLTVT.

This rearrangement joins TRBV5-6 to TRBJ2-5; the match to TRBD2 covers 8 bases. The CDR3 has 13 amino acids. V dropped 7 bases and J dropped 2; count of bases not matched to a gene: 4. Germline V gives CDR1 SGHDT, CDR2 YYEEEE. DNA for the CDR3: TGTGCCAGCGCGCGGGAGGATCAAGAGACCCAGTACTTC. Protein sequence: CASAREDQETQYF.

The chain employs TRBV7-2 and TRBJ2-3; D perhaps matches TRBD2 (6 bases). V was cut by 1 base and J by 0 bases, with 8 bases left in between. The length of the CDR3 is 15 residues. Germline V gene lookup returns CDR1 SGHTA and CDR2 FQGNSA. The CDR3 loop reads CASSLVAGSTDTQYF. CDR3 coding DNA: TGTGCCAGCAGCTTAGTGGCGGGGAGCACAGATACGCAGTATTTT.

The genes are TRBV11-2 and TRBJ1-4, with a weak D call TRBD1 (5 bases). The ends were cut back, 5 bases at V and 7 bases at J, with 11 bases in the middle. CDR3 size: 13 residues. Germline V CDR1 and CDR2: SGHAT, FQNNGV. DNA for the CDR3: TGTGCCAGCAGCCCCCAGGGAGGTGAAAAACTGTTTTTT. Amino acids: CASSPQGGEKLFF.

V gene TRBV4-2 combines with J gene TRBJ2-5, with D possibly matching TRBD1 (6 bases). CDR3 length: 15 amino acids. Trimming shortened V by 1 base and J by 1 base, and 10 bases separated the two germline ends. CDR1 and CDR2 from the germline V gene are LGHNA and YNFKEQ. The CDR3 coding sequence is TGTGCCAGCAGCCAAGGAGGACAGCCCCAAGAGACCCAGTACTTC. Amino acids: CASSQGGQPQETQYF.

In DNA, the CDR3 is TGTGCCAGCGATTCCATGGGACTAGCGGGAAGCTCCTACGAGCAGTACTTC. Residues: CASDSMGLAGSSYEQYF. The chain has TRBV28 and TRBJ2-7, with TRBD2 matching 13 bases. This CDR3 has 17 residues. Trimming took 8 bases from V and 0 from J; bases not matched to a gene: 10. CDR1 and CDR2 from the germline V gene are MDHEN and SYDVKM.

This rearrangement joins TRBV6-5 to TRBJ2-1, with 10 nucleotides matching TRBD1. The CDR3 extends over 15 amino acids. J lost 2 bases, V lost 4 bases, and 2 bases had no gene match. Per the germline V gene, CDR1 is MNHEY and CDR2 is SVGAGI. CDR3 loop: CASSSGTGAYNEQFF. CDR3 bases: TGTGCCAGCAGTTCCGGGACAGGGGCCTACAATGAGCAGTTCTTC.

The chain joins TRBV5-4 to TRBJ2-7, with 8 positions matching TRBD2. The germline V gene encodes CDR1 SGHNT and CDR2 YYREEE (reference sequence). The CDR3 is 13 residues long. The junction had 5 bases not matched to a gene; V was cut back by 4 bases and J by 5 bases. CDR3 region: CASSQMTSDEQYF. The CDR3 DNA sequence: TGTGCCAGCAGCCAAATGACTAGCGACGAGCAGTACTTC.

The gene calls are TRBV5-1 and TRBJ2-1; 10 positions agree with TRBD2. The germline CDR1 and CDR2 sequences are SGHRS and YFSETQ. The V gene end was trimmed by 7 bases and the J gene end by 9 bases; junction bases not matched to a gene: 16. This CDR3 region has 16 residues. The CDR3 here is CASAGRASGRVGEQFF. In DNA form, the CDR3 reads TGCGCCAGCGCCGGGCGGGCTAGCGGGAGAGTTGGTGAGCAGTTCTTC.

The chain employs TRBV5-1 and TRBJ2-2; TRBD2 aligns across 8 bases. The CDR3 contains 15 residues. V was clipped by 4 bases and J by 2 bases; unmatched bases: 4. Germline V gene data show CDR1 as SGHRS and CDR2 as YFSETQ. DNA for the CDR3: TGCGCCAGCAGCCCGACTAGCGCCAACACCGGGGAGCTGTTTTTT. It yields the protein CASSPTSANTGELFF.

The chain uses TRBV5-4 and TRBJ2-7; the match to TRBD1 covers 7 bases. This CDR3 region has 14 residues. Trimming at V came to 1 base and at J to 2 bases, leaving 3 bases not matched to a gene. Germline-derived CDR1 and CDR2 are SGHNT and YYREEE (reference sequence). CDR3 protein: CASSLTGVAYEQYF. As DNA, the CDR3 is TGTGCCAGCAGCTTGACAGGGGTGGCCTACGAGCAGTACTTC.

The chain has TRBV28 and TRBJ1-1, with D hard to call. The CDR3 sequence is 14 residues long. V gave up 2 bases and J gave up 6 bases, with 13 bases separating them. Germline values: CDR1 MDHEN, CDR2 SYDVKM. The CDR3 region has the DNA TGTGCCAGCAGTTTAGGGCAGAGTAGCGCTGAAGCTTTCTTT. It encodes CASSLGQSSAEAFF.

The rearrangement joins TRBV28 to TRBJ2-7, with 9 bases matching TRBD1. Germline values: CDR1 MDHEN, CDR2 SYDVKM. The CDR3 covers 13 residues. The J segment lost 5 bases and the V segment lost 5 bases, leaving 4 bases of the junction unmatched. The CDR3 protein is CASSDRDRDEQYF. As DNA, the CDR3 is TGTGCCAGCAGTGACCGGGACAGGGACGAGCAGTACTTC.

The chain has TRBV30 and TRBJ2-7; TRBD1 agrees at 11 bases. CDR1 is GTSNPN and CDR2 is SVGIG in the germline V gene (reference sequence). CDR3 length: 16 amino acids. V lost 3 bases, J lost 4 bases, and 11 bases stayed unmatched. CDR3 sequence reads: CAWSLTPGTGGYEQYF. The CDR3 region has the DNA TGTGCCTGGAGCCTCACGCCCGGGACAGGGGGTTACGAGCAGTACTTC.

Written as DNA, the CDR3 is TGTGCCATCACACAGGAGTCGAACACTGAAGCTTTCTTT. The encoded protein is CAITQESNTEAFF. This sequence joins TRBV28 and TRBJ1-1, with a weak D call TRBD1 (5 bases). V was shortened by 10 bases and J by 1 base, with 13 bases between the two germline ends. Per the germline V gene, CDR1 is MDHEN and CDR2 is SYDVKM. The CDR3 totals 13 residues.